This entry describes one T cell receptor (beta chain). What it binds is not known. This sample was taken from a study of T cell repertoires in cytomegalovirus infection. One entry per CDR3 protein, called by TCRdb with MiXCR from the reads. This sample carries about 740,000 distinct CDR3 sequences, around a third of them seen once, and the ten largest clones take roughly 20%. There are 15 residues in the CDR3. The germline V gene encodes CDR1 MNHNY and CDR2 SVGAGI (reference sequence). V lost 0 bases to trimming and J lost 4 bases, with 10 bases between them. Overall study findings and caveats: What dominated the ex vivo response were HLA-C-restricted CMV-specific TCR beta clonotypes.

The rearrangement uses TRBV6-6 and TRBJ1-5; perhaps TRBD1 as D (5 bases). The specimen comprised cultured PBMCs, sampled from culture after CMV antigen stimulation. This sequence was found in a human donor in good health (CMV status not recorded). Some clones in this sample may be carry-over from other donors' samples. The CDR3: CASSYSSGGNQPQHF. The CDR3 region has the DNA TGTGCCAGCAGTTACTCGAGCGGGGGTAATCAGCCCCAGCATTTT.